The 28 T cell receptor beta chains below come from one sample, sequenced in a study of monozygotic twins with cystic fibrosis. This table comes from immunoSEQ multiplex PCR, and its TCRdb copy is limited to in-frame clones, with some not included. In the table there are 17,000 or so clones, around 97% of which are singletons. The sequenced material came from blood. Every receptor here comes from a girl aged 2 to 9 with cystic fibrosis.

This clone has more than one count but fewer than ten. The J gene is TRBJ1-1, the V gene TRBV4-1; D not certain. V lost 1 base and J 2 bases, leaving 5 bases between the germline ends. CDR1 is MGHRA and CDR2 is YSYEKL in the germline V gene. The CDR3 is 13 amino acids. The CDR3 is CASSQASNTEAFF. For the CDR3, the DNA is TGCGCCAGCAGCCAAGCGAGTAACACTGAAGCTTTCTTT.

CDR3: CASRLQMNTEAFF. The CDR3 DNA reads as TGTGCCAGCCGGCTACAGATGAACACTGAAGCTTTCTTT. The rearrangement joins TRBV6-1 to TRBJ1-1; D gene unclear. Trimming shortened V by 8 bases and J by 0 bases, and 10 bases separated the two germline ends. CDR3 length: 13 amino acids. CDR1 is MNHNS, CDR2 SASEGT, per germline.

This rearrangement joins TRBV7-9 to TRBJ1-4; D possibly corresponds to TRBD1 (5 bases). The germline V and J ends were trimmed by 5 bases and 8 bases, with 15 bases remaining between them. Germline loops: CDR1 SEHNR, CDR2 FQNEAQ (reference sequence). This CDR3 spans 14 amino acids. The CDR3 region is CASSDMTGREKLFF. The CDR3 region has the DNA TGTGCCAGCAGCGATATGACGGGGCGAGAAAAACTGTTTTTT.

This clone was seen just once. Written as DNA, the CDR3 is TGTGCCAGCACCTTACTAGCGGGGGGGCATGGGACCCAGTACTTC. It translates to CASTLLAGGHGTQYF. This chain links TRBV6-5 with TRBJ2-5, with 13 positions matching TRBD2. Germline values: CDR1 MNHEY, CDR2 SVGAGI. After removal of 7 bases from V and 7 bases from J, the junction contained 9 bases not matched to a gene. There are 15 residues in the CDR3.

The chain carries TRBV4-3 and TRBJ1-2; tentative D call: TRBD1 (6 bases). V gave up 0 bases and J gave up 7 bases, with 15 bases separating them. In germline, CDR1 is LGHNA, CDR2 YSLEER. The CDR3 loop spans 15 amino acids. CDR3 nucleotide sequence: TGCGCCAGCAGCCAAGATGTAGGGGGGGCGGGTGGCTACACCTTC. It codes for CASSQDVGGAGGYTF.

The chain carries TRBV27 and TRBJ2-3; the D is unclear. V shed 6 bases and J shed 0 bases, with 7 bases lying between them. The CDR3 has 13 residues. CDR1 is MNHEY and CDR2 is SMNVEV in the germline V gene (reference sequence). CDR3 sequence reads: CASRRRSTDTQYF. CDR3 in DNA: TGTGCCAGCAGGCGGCGGAGCACAGATACGCAGTATTTT.

This clone is a singleton in its sample. CDR3 in DNA: TGCGCCAGCAGCTTGGCCCCGGGACAGGGTTACAATGAGCAGTTCTTC. As protein: CASSLAPGQGYNEQFF. This chain uses TRBV5-1 with TRBJ2-1; TRBD1 matches at 9 bases. This CDR3 comprises 16 residues. J was trimmed by 4 bases and V by 0 bases; bases with no gene match: 5. CDR1 is SGHRS, CDR2 YFSETQ, per germline. The complete variable domain, with remaining parts taken from reference TRBV5-1 and TRBJ2-1, reads KAGVTQTPRYLIKTRGQQVTLSCSPISGHRSVSWYQQTPGQGLQFLFEYFSETQRNKGNFPGRFSGRQFSNSRSEMNVSTLELGDSALYLCASSLAPGQGYNEQFFGPGTRLTVL.

This chain uses TRBV25-1 with TRBJ1-2; the D gene is possibly TRBD1 (6 bases). Germline CDR1 is MGHDK and CDR2 is SYGVNS. V lost 4 bases and J lost 6, with 12 bases in between. The CDR3 loop spans 13 amino acids. This CDR3 reads CASSVTGQDGYTF. CDR3 nucleotide sequence: TGTGCCAGCAGTGTGACAGGCCAGGATGGCTACACCTTC.

The chain joins TRBV5-5 to TRBJ2-7; 8 nucleotides align to TRBD1. CDR3 length: 15 residues. The germline V gene has CDR1 SGHKS and CDR2 YYEKEE (reference sequence). V gave up 3 bases and J gave up 2 bases; unmatched junction bases: 7. CDR3 loop: CASSSDRAVAYEQYF. CDR3 nucleotides: TGTGCCAGCAGCTCGGACAGGGCGGTAGCCTACGAGCAGTACTTC.

The chain carries TRBV2 and TRBJ1-4, with D perhaps matching TRBD1 (6 bases). V dropped 0 bases and J dropped 8 bases, with 16 bases sitting between them. The CDR3 consists of 16 residues. Germline lookup yields CDR1 SNHLY and CDR2 FYNNEI. The CDR3 region is CASSEAGVGGDEKLFF. The CDR3 DNA reads TGTGCCAGCAGTGAAGCGGGGGTAGGGGGGGACGAAAAACTGTTTTTT.

This clone was found once. This rearrangement joins TRBV4-3 to TRBJ1-4, with 10 bases lining up with TRBD1. The CDR3 loop spans 15 amino acids. The V gene's germline CDR1 is LGHNA and CDR2 YSLEER. Unmatched junction bases numbered 4, after V lost 3 bases and J lost 6 bases. DNA of the CDR3: TGCGCCAGCAGCCACAGGACAGGGGGGGATGAAAAACTGTTTTTT. The encoded protein is CASSHRTGGDEKLFF.

The V call is TRBV7-6, the J call TRBJ1-5, with 10 positions matching TRBD1. Germline V gene data show CDR1 as SGHVS and CDR2 as FNYEAQ. Germline trimming cut 5 bases from V and 5 bases from J; bases unmatched to any gene: 12. This CDR3 is 17 amino acids long. Here the CDR3 reads CASSQEATGGSYQPQHF. CDR3 DNA: TGTGCCAGCAGCCAAGAGGCGACAGGGGGCAGTTATCAGCCCCAGCATTTT.

The chain recombines TRBV27 with TRBJ2-4; 11 nucleotides line up with TRBD1. The CDR3 contains 15 residues. Unmatched junction bases numbered 4, after V lost 5 bases and J lost 4 bases. Looked up from germline, CDR1 is MNHEY and CDR2 is SMNVEV (reference sequence). The CDR3 loop is CASSRGDRGKNIQYF. The CDR3 nucleotides read TGTGCCAGCAGTAGAGGGGACAGGGGGAAAAACATTCAGTACTTC.

This clone has a single count. The rearrangement uses TRBV11-2 and TRBJ2-7; 9 bases map to TRBD1. V shed 5 bases and J 5 bases; nucleotides not matched to a gene: 13. CDR3 length: 16 residues. From germline, CDR1 is SGHAT and CDR2 FQNNGV. CDR3 protein: CASSKGLGQGTDEQYF. CDR3 sequence (DNA): TGTGCCAGCAGCAAAGGCTTGGGACAGGGAACTGACGAGCAGTACTTC.

V usage is TRBV5-6 and J usage is TRBJ1-2; 7 bases agree with TRBD1. This CDR3 region has 12 residues. Germline assignment: CDR1 SGHDT and CDR2 YYEEEE. Germline trimming cut 4 bases from V and 3 bases from J; bases unmatched to any gene: 0. The CDR3 spells CASSTGDYGYTF. Here the CDR3 DNA reads TGTGCCAGCAGCACAGGGGACTATGGCTACACCTTC. Based on the CDR3 plus reference TRBV5-6 and TRBJ1-2, the full variable domain is DAGVTQSPTHLIKTRGQQVTLRCSPKSGHDTVSWYQQALGQGPQFIFQYYEEEERQRGNFPDRFSGHQFPNYSSELNVNALLLGDSALYLCASSTGDYGYTFGSGTRLTVV.

The rearrangement links TRBV7-2 to TRBJ2-1; D not resolved. Germline values: CDR1 SGHTA, CDR2 FQGNSA. The V and J ends lost 1 base and 12 bases respectively, with 10 bases between them. The CDR3 is made up of 12 amino acids. CDR3 residues: CASSLGPTSQFF. CDR3 bases: TGTGCCAGCAGCTTAGGGCCCACATCGCAGTTCTTC.

The rearrangement links TRBV19 to TRBJ1-3; the D gene is possibly TRBD1 (5 bases). V shed 3 bases and J shed 2 bases, with 11 bases lying between them. There are 15 residues in the CDR3. Looked up from germline, CDR1 is LNHDA and CDR2 is SQIVND (reference sequence). CDR3 coding DNA: TGTGCCAGTAGTATTCCCCGGGGGGCTGGAAACACCATATATTTT. Its protein product is CASSIPRGAGNTIYF.

This chain connects TRBV5-1 to TRBJ2-2; 8 bases are a match to TRBD1. Unmatched junction bases numbered 8, after V lost 1 base and J lost 3 bases. The CDR3 contains 17 residues. Germline assignment: CDR1 SGHRS and CDR2 YFSETQ. The CDR3 bases are TGCGCCAGCAGCTTGTTTTTTCAGGGGGCGGACACCGGGGAGCTGTTTTTT. Its protein product is CASSLFFQGADTGELFF.

The rearrangement joins TRBV5-6 to TRBJ1-5; D gene unclear. V lost 3 bases, J lost 6 bases, and 10 bases lay in between. The germline V gene has CDR1 SGHDT and CDR2 YYEEEE. This CDR3 is built from 13 residues. The CDR3 loop reads CASSSGGFQPQHF. The CDR3 DNA reads as TGTGCCAGCAGCTCCGGCGGCTTTCAGCCCCAGCATTTT.

This chain connects TRBV7-8 to TRBJ1-1; D remains ambiguous. The CDR3 is 15 residues long. CDR1 and CDR2 (germline): SGHVS, FQNEAQ. V gave up 5 bases and J gave up 4 bases, with 17 bases separating them. The CDR3 nucleotides read TGTGCCAGCAGCATGGCAAATATAGTTGTCACTGAAGCTTTCTTT. It encodes CASSMANIVVTEAFF.

The genes are TRBV15 and TRBJ2-7; TRBD2 agrees at 14 bases. The CDR3 contains 16 residues. From germline, CDR1 is LNHNV and CDR2 YYDKDF (reference sequence). V was clipped by 7 bases and J by 0 bases; unmatched bases: 5. This CDR3 reads CATTPGLAGDSYEQYF. CDR3 nucleotide sequence: TGTGCCACCACCCCGGGACTAGCGGGGGACTCCTACGAGCAGTACTTC.

The chain has TRBV19 and TRBJ1-1, with D perhaps TRBD1 (6 bases). The ends were cut back, 3 bases at V and 3 bases at J, with 8 bases in the middle. Germline CDR1 reads LNHDA; CDR2 reads SQIVND (reference sequence). This CDR3 region has 13 residues. The CDR3 DNA reads as TGTGCCAGTAGTATGAAGGGGGACACTGAAGCTTTCTTT. Translated: CASSMKGDTEAFF.

V and J are TRBV4-3 and TRBJ1-1, with D maybe TRBD1 (5 bases). Trimming removed 2 bases at V and 4 bases at J, with 20 bases between. CDR3 length equals 17 residues. Germline values: CDR1 LGHNA, CDR2 YSLEER. The CDR3 DNA reads as TGCGCCAGCAGCCAAACCCCGGGTTCGGGGGGGGGCACTGAAGCTTTCTTT. Its protein product is CASSQTPGSGGGTEAFF.

The chain carries TRBV7-6 and TRBJ1-6, with no clear D. V lost 2 bases and J 0 bases, leaving 11 bases between the germline ends. There are 17 residues in the CDR3. The germline V gene encodes CDR1 SGHVS and CDR2 FNYEAQ. In DNA form, the CDR3 reads TGTGCCAGCAGCTTACTGGCAGGAAGCTCCTATAATTCACCCCTCCACTTT. As protein: CASSLLAGSSYNSPLHF.

This clone was counted a single time. The chain joins TRBV19 to TRBJ2-7; D is unresolved. CDR3 length equals 15 residues. The germline V gene encodes CDR1 LNHDA and CDR2 SQIVND (reference sequence). Trimming took off 4 bases at V and 7 bases at J, with 20 bases between the two ends. In DNA form, the CDR3 reads TGTGCCAGTAGTAAGGGAAACCGCAAACAGCTAGAGCAGTACTTC. Residues: CASSKGNRKQLEQYF.

The chain links TRBV7-9 to TRBJ1-6; TRBD1 aligns across 9 bases. This CDR3 has 16 amino acids. After removal of 6 bases from V and 7 bases from J, the junction contained 10 bases not matched to a gene. CDR1 and CDR2 (germline): SEHNR, FQNEAQ (reference sequence). The DNA of the CDR3 is TGTGCCAGCAGTAAGAACTGGGACAGGGCGAATTCACCCCTCCACTTT. Amino acid sequence: CASSKNWDRANSPLHF.

The rearrangement joins TRBV6-1 to TRBJ2-7; D ambiguous. The germline gives CDR1 MNHNS, CDR2 SASEGT. V was cut by 1 base and J by 2 bases, with 12 bases left in between. There are 15 residues in the CDR3. CDR3 sequence reads: CASSEEASTPYEQYF. CDR3 nucleotides: TGTGCCAGCAGTGAAGAGGCTAGTACCCCCTACGAGCAGTACTTC.

This chain joins TRBV19 and TRBJ1-2; tentatively, D is TRBD1 (6 bases). CDR3 size: 15 residues. Germline CDR1 is LNHDA and CDR2 is SQIVND (reference sequence). Trimming shortened V by 7 bases and J by 6 bases, and 21 bases separated the two germline ends. The CDR3 DNA reads TGTGCCAGTAATTTAGGGACATTTCTCGGCGATGGCTACACCTTC. Translated, it gives CASNLGTFLGDGYTF. The full variable domain, its missing parts supplied by reference TRBV19 and TRBJ1-2, is DGGITQSPKYLFRKEGQNVTLSCEQNLNHDAMYWYRQDPGQGLRLIYYSQIVNDFQKGDIAEGYSVSREKKESFPLTVTSAQKNPTAFYLCASNLGTFLGDGYTFGSGTRLTVV.